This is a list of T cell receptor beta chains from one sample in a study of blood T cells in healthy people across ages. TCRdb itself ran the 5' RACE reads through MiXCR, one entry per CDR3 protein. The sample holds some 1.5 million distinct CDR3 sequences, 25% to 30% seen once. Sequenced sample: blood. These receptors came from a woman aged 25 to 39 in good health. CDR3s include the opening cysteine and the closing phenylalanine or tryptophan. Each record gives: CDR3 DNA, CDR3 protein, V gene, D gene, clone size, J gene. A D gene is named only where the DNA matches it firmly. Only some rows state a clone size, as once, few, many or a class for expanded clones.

CDR3 DNA: TGCAGTGCTAGTCACACCCTGAACACTGAAGCTTTCTTT
CDR3 protein: CSASHTLNTEAFF
V gene: TRBV20-1
D gene: -
clone size: -
J gene: TRBJ1-1

CDR3 DNA: TGTGCCAGTAGTTGGCTGGACTGGGACACAGATACGCAGTATTTT
CDR3 protein: CASSWLDWDTDTQYF
V gene: TRBV6-6
D gene: -
clone size: -
J gene: TRBJ2-3

CDR3 DNA: TGTGCCAGCAGTTCTAACGCGGGCGCTGAAGCTTTCTTT
CDR3 protein: CASSSNAGAEAFF
V gene: TRBV27
D gene: -
clone size: -
J gene: TRBJ1-1

CDR3 DNA: TGTGCCAGCAGTACGCCCCAGAGTACCCAGTACTTC
CDR3 protein: CASSTPQSTQYF
V gene: TRBV7-9
D gene: -
clone size: -
J gene: TRBJ2-5

CDR3 DNA: TGTGCCAGCAGCCAAGAGGGGGGTCTTAACACTGAAGCTTTCTTT
CDR3 protein: CASSQEGGLNTEAFF
V gene: TRBV3-1
D gene: -
clone size: -
J gene: TRBJ1-1

CDR3 DNA: TGCGCCAGCAGCCTTCTTTGGGGACTAGCGGGAGGCCAGCGGGAGCATACGCAGTATTTT
CDR3 protein: CASSLLWGLAGGQREHTQYF
V gene: TRBV5-1
D gene: TRBD2
clone size: -
J gene: TRBJ2-3

CDR3 DNA: TGTGCCAGCAGCCAAGGCCGGCGGAACACTGAAGCTTTCTTT
CDR3 protein: CASSQGRRNTEAFF
V gene: TRBV3-1
D gene: -
clone size: -
J gene: TRBJ1-1

CDR3 DNA: TGCGCCAGCAGCTTGAATGGACAGGCCCAAGAGACCCAGTACTTC
CDR3 protein: CASSLNGQAQETQYF
V gene: TRBV5-1
D gene: TRBD1
clone size: -
J gene: TRBJ2-5

CDR3 DNA: TGCAGCGTCACCAGGGGGGATAGCAATCAGCCCCAGCATTTT
CDR3 protein: CSVTRGDSNQPQHF
V gene: TRBV29-1
D gene: TRBD1
clone size: -
J gene: TRBJ1-5

CDR3 DNA: TGCAGTGCTTCTAACAACGTCGACTATGGCTACACCTTC
CDR3 protein: CSASNNVDYGYTF
V gene: TRBV20-1
D gene: -
clone size: -
J gene: TRBJ1-2

CDR3 DNA: TGCAGTGCTAGCAGCAACGTGGAGCAGTTCTTC
CDR3 protein: CSASSNVEQFF
V gene: TRBV20-1
D gene: -
clone size: few
J gene: TRBJ2-1

CDR3 DNA: TGCAGTGCTATTCCCCCTAGCGGGGGAGATGAGCAGTTCTTC
CDR3 protein: CSAIPPSGGDEQFF
V gene: TRBV20-1
D gene: TRBD2
clone size: many
J gene: TRBJ2-1

CDR3 DNA: TGTGCCAGCAGCTTAGTATCTGACTACGAGCAGTACTTC
CDR3 protein: CASSLVSDYEQYF
V gene: TRBV11-3
D gene: -
clone size: once
J gene: TRBJ2-7

CDR3 DNA: TGTGCCAGCAGCTCGTCTTCGTTGCGGGGGGTAACCTACGAGCAGTACTTC
CDR3 protein: CASSSSSLRGVTYEQYF
V gene: TRBV11-2
D gene: TRBD2
clone size: -
J gene: TRBJ2-7

CDR3 DNA: TGTGCCAGCCCAGGGGGCAATGAGCAGTTCTTC
CDR3 protein: CASPGGNEQFF
V gene: TRBV7-2
D gene: TRBD1
clone size: many
J gene: TRBJ2-1

CDR3 DNA: TGTGCCAGCTCACCCGAGGCCTTCTCTGGAAACACCATATATTTT
CDR3 protein: CASSPEAFSGNTIYF
V gene: TRBV18
D gene: -
clone size: -
J gene: TRBJ1-3

CDR3 DNA: TGCGCCAGCCTCCTCGGGCAGGGATTGGACAATGAGCAGTTCTTC
CDR3 protein: CASLLGQGLDNEQFF
V gene: TRBV5-1
D gene: -
clone size: -
J gene: TRBJ2-1

CDR3 DNA: TGTGCCAGCAGTTTTTCTGGCCCCATGAACACTGAAGCTTTCTTT
CDR3 protein: CASSFSGPMNTEAFF
V gene: TRBV12-3/TRBV12-4
D gene: -
clone size: -
J gene: TRBJ1-1

CDR3 DNA: TGCAGTGCCCTAGGACTAGACGCAGATACGCAGTATTTT
CDR3 protein: CSALGLDADTQYF
V gene: TRBV20-1
D gene: TRBD2
clone size: many
J gene: TRBJ2-3

CDR3 DNA: TGTGCCAGCAGTGACGACATGGGCTATGGCTACACCTTC
CDR3 protein: CASSDDMGYGYTF
V gene: TRBV25-1
D gene: -
clone size: few
J gene: TRBJ1-2

CDR3 DNA: TGTGCCAGCAGTCGGCAGGACTATAATTCACCCCTCCACTTT
CDR3 protein: CASSRQDYNSPLHF
V gene: TRBV6-2/TRBV6-3
D gene: -
clone size: -
J gene: TRBJ1-6

CDR3 DNA: TGTGCCAGCAGTGAAAGCCTGGACCTGCAGTACTTC
CDR3 protein: CASSESLDLQYF
V gene: TRBV2
D gene: -
clone size: -
J gene: TRBJ2-7

CDR3 DNA: TGTGCCATCAGTGAGTCTGGGGGGCAATTAAACATTCAGTACTTC
CDR3 protein: CAISESGGQLNIQYF
V gene: TRBV10-3
D gene: -
clone size: once
J gene: TRBJ2-4

CDR3 DNA: TGCAGTGGTAGGACTAGCGGGAGTGGTGAGCAGTTCTTC
CDR3 protein: CSGRTSGSGEQFF
V gene: TRBV20-1
D gene: TRBD2
clone size: -
J gene: TRBJ2-1

CDR3 DNA: TGCAGTGCGCAGGGACCAGCGGGGGGTGATGAGCAGTTCTTC
CDR3 protein: CSAQGPAGGDEQFF
V gene: TRBV20-1
D gene: TRBD2
clone size: -
J gene: TRBJ2-1

CDR3 DNA: TGTGCCAGCAGGGGCAGTAGCTCCTACAATGAGCAGTTCTTC
CDR3 protein: CASRGSSSYNEQFF
V gene: TRBV6-1
D gene: -
clone size: many
J gene: TRBJ2-1

CDR3 DNA: TGCAGCGTCGCCCCCCCTCGGGCAGGGGGCGTGAATGAGCAGTACTTC
CDR3 protein: CSVAPPRAGGVNEQYF
V gene: TRBV29-1
D gene: TRBD1
clone size: -
J gene: TRBJ2-7

CDR3 DNA: TGTGCCAGCAGTTACTCTCAGGAGGGACTAGCGGGAGGGGAGCAGTTCTTC
CDR3 protein: CASSYSQEGLAGGEQFF
V gene: TRBV6-5
D gene: TRBD2
clone size: -
J gene: TRBJ2-1

CDR3 DNA: TGTGCCAGCAGCCCCTGGTCGGGACGGGGAACCTACAATGAGCAGTTCTTC
CDR3 protein: CASSPWSGRGTYNEQFF
V gene: TRBV12-3/TRBV12-4
D gene: -
clone size: few
J gene: TRBJ2-1

CDR3 DNA: TGTGCCAGCAGTTACTCGAAGGGACTAGCGTCACAAGAGACCCAGTACTTC
CDR3 protein: CASSYSKGLASQETQYF
V gene: TRBV6-2/TRBV6-3
D gene: TRBD2
clone size: few
J gene: TRBJ2-5

CDR3 DNA: TGCAGTGCTAGAGGAGGGCCAGTACTACGGTCGGACTATAATTCACCCCTCCACTTT
CDR3 protein: CSARGGPVLRSDYNSPLHF
V gene: TRBV20-1
D gene: -
clone size: many
J gene: TRBJ1-6

CDR3 DNA: TGTTCCAGCAGTTTAGTAGGCAACGAGCAGTACTTC
CDR3 protein: CSSSLVGNEQYF
V gene: TRBV28
D gene: -
clone size: -
J gene: TRBJ2-7

CDR3 DNA: TGTGCCAGCAGTGAAGGGGGACGGGTGCAGTTCTTC
CDR3 protein: CASSEGGRVQFF
V gene: TRBV6-1
D gene: -
clone size: -
J gene: TRBJ2-1

CDR3 DNA: TGCAGCGGTGGTCTAGCGGACCTGCAGTTCTTC
CDR3 protein: CSGGLADLQFF
V gene: TRBV29-1
D gene: TRBD2
clone size: many
J gene: TRBJ2-1

CDR3 DNA: TGCAGTGCTAGAAGAGGGACTCAATCCTACGAGCAGTACTTC
CDR3 protein: CSARRGTQSYEQYF
V gene: TRBV20-1
D gene: -
clone size: few
J gene: TRBJ2-7

CDR3 DNA: TGTGCCAGCAGCTTAGGGACTAGCTCCGACGAGCAGTACTTC
CDR3 protein: CASSLGTSSDEQYF
V gene: TRBV7-2
D gene: TRBD2
clone size: many
J gene: TRBJ2-7

CDR3 DNA: TGTGCCAGCCGTCCTGGGGGGGGCTCGGAGCAGTACTTC
CDR3 protein: CASRPGGGSEQYF
V gene: TRBV27
D gene: -
clone size: -
J gene: TRBJ2-7

CDR3 DNA: TGTGCCAGCAGGAATACAGGGGGCCCCTACGAGCAGTACTTC
CDR3 protein: CASRNTGGPYEQYF
V gene: TRBV28
D gene: TRBD1
clone size: many
J gene: TRBJ2-7

CDR3 DNA: TGTGCCAGCAGCCCCTGGGCCATCTACAATGAGCAGTTCTTC
CDR3 protein: CASSPWAIYNEQFF
V gene: TRBV3-1
D gene: -
clone size: -
J gene: TRBJ2-1

CDR3 DNA: TGTGCCAGCACCTCTGAATTGGGACGCGCGAACACCGGGGAGCTGTTTTTT
CDR3 protein: CASTSELGRANTGELFF
V gene: TRBV7-9
D gene: -
clone size: once
J gene: TRBJ2-2

CDR3 DNA: TGTGCCAGCAGAGAACTAGCGGGAGGAGAGACCCAGTACTTC
CDR3 protein: CASRELAGGETQYF
V gene: TRBV6-2/TRBV6-3
D gene: TRBD2
clone size: few
J gene: TRBJ2-5

CDR3 DNA: TGTGCCAGCAGCCTCCTACCGGGACAGGGGGCCTACGAGCAGTACTTC
CDR3 protein: CASSLLPGQGAYEQYF
V gene: TRBV6-5
D gene: TRBD1
clone size: many
J gene: TRBJ2-7

CDR3 DNA: TGCAGCGCCGGGGTAGCGGGGGGGACAGATACGCAGTATTTT
CDR3 protein: CSAGVAGGTDTQYF
V gene: TRBV29-1
D gene: TRBD2
clone size: few
J gene: TRBJ2-3

CDR3 DNA: TGTGCCAGCAGTGCCCTAGCGGGGGGTTACAATGAGCAGTTCTTC
CDR3 protein: CASSALAGGYNEQFF
V gene: TRBV25-1
D gene: TRBD2
clone size: many
J gene: TRBJ2-1

CDR3 DNA: TGTGCCAGCAGTTTAGCGTTGACTAGTATCACAGATACGCAGTATTTT
CDR3 protein: CASSLALTSITDTQYF
V gene: TRBV28
D gene: -
clone size: few
J gene: TRBJ2-3